This T cell receptor (beta chain) was observed in a study of CD8 T cells in ankylosing spondylitis. Notes on the study in general: Blood from ankylosing spondylitis patients appeared to carry a characteristic roughly 8-variant TCR beta motif. It was reported that disease-linked clones were significantly enriched in matched ankylosing spondylitis synovial fluid.

This clonotype was seen a handful of times. No antigen is known for it. Germline V gene lookup returns CDR1 SGHTA and CDR2 FQGTGA. V gave up 5 bases and J gave up 4 bases; unmatched junction bases: 6. The CDR3 is made up of 15 amino acids. TCRdb reanalysed the 5' RACE reads using MiXCR and keeps one entry per CDR3 protein. The sample has under 950,000 distinct CDR3 sequences; under 20% are singletons. The origin of this receptor is a male donor with ankylosing spondylitis. The chain links TRBV7-3 to TRBJ2-1; 9 bases are shared with TRBD2. What was sequenced was blood, either unsorted or a sorted T cell fraction (not recorded which). This CDR3 reads CASSPSGGIYNEQFF. In DNA, the CDR3 is TGTGCCAGCAGCCCAAGCGGGGGGATATACAATGAGCAGTTCTTC.